The sample holds one count of the clone carrying this T cell receptor (beta chain). The antigen remains undetermined. The germline gives CDR1 LGHNA, CDR2 YSLEER. This CDR3 has 17 residues. V was cut by 0 bases and J by 1 base, with 16 bases left in between. This specimen comes from a study of Ad26.COV2.S vaccination and SARS-CoV-2 variants. Whole-study results and caveats: Total T cell responses were possibly underestimated by TCR breadth and depth analyses.

The protocol was immunoSEQ multiplex PCR, while the TCRdb copy is restricted to in-frame clones and leaves out a portion. Of 250,000 or so clones in the sample, around 88% were seen once. Regarding treatment: around 19 received Ad26.COV2.S at low or high dose, single or two shots; about 5 received placebo; per-sample allocation not given. The study sampled participants on day 63 after the first vaccine or placebo injection. The clonotype originates from a person between 18 and 65 years old who received the Ad26.COV2.S COVID-19 vaccine or a placebo. The sample consisted of peripheral blood, taken in a trial of Ad26.COV2.S vaccine versus placebo. The chain joins TRBV4-3 to TRBJ2-7; D gene ambiguous. The CDR3 spells CASSQESRNQISYEQYV. The CDR3 nucleotides read TGCGCCAGCAGCCAAGAATCCAGAAACCAGATATCCTACGAGCAGTACGTC.